This is a list of T cell receptor beta chains from one sample in a study of T cell responses to AZD1222 COVID-19 vaccine. Clones were read by immunoSEQ multiplex PCR, and TCRdb kept only the in-frame ones, dropping some. The sample has about 84,000 clones; roughly nine tenths are singletons. The input for sequencing was peripheral blood, taken on day 0 of AZD1222 vaccination. The receptor set was obtained from an adult in good health. Each CDR3 is given with its conserved first and last residue. D genes are given only for firm matches. Clone size is given for some rows only: seen once, a few or many times, or a class if the clone is expanded.

clone_size | j_call | v_call | d_call | cdr3_aa | cdr3_nt
. | TRBJ1-2 | TRBV18 | TRBD1 | CASSPPKTGGRSYGYTF | TGTGCCAGCTCACCACCTAAGACAGGGGGACGGAGCTATGGCTACACCTTC
. | TRBJ1-5 | TRBV19 | . | CASSIPAGGKHQPQHF | TGTGCCAGTAGTATCCCCGCAGGTGGGAAGCATCAGCCCCAGCATTTT
once | TRBJ2-7 | TRBV19 | TRBD2 | CASSTGLAGDYEQYF | TGTGCCAGTAGTACTGGACTAGCGGGAGATTACGAGCAGTACTTC
. | TRBJ2-3 | TRBV7-3 | TRBD2 | CASSTPAGTGADTQYF | TGTGCCAGCAGCACCCCAGCGGGAACCGGGGCAGATACGCAGTATTTT
. | TRBJ1-5 | TRBV5-1 | TRBD1 | CASSSQGDSNQPQHF | TGCGCCAGCAGCTCACAGGGGGATAGCAATCAGCCCCAGCATTTT
. | TRBJ1-1 | TRBV7-3 | . | CASSSQSGINTEAFF | TGTGCCAGCAGCTCTCAATCGGGGATTAACACTGAAGCTTTCTTT
. | TRBJ2-2 | TRBV18 | . | CASSPSRSGELFF | TGTGCCAGCTCACCAAGTAGATCCGGGGAGCTGTTTTTT
. | TRBJ2-3 | TRBV5-1 | . | CASSLAVVGGTDTQYF | TGCGCCAGCAGCTTGGCAGTAGTGGGAGGCACAGATACGCAGTATTTT
once | TRBJ2-5 | TRBV12-3/TRBV12-4 | . | CASSARRETQYF | TGTGCCAGCAGTGCCCGTCGAGAGACCCAGTACTTC
once | TRBJ2-3 | TRBV7-9 | . | CASSLGLLGTDTQYF | TGTGCCAGCAGCTTAGGCCTCCTCGGTACAGATACGCAGTATTTT
. | TRBJ2-3 | TRBV11-2 | . | CASSLGIDTQYF | TGTGCCAGCAGCTTAGGGATAGATACGCAGTATTTT
. | TRBJ1-5 | TRBV6-6 | . | CASTHPGPQPQHF | TGTGCCAGCACCCACCCGGGGCCTCAGCCCCAGCATTTT
. | TRBJ1-3 | TRBV30 | . | CAWRQGNTIYF | TGTGCCTGGCGACAAGGAAACACCATATATTTT
. | TRBJ1-4 | TRBV28 | . | CASSSFRGSNEKLFF | TGTGCCAGCAGTTCGTTCAGAGGGTCGAATGAAAAACTGTTTTTT
. | TRBJ1-1 | TRBV20-1 | . | CSASIPPLNTEAFF | TGCAGTGCTAGTATACCCCCTCTGAACACTGAAGCTTTCTTT
. | TRBJ1-5 | TRBV19 | . | CASYLRGSNQPQHF | TGTGCCAGTTATCTCAGGGGTAGCAATCAGCCCCAGCATTTT
. | TRBJ2-7 | TRBV14 | . | CASSQGHPTRQYF | TGTGCCAGCAGCCAGGGACACCCTACGAGGCAGTACTTC
. | TRBJ1-5 | TRBV10-3 | . | CAIITGSVSNQPQHF | TGTGCCATCATCACAGGGTCGGTTAGCAATCAGCCCCAGCATTTT